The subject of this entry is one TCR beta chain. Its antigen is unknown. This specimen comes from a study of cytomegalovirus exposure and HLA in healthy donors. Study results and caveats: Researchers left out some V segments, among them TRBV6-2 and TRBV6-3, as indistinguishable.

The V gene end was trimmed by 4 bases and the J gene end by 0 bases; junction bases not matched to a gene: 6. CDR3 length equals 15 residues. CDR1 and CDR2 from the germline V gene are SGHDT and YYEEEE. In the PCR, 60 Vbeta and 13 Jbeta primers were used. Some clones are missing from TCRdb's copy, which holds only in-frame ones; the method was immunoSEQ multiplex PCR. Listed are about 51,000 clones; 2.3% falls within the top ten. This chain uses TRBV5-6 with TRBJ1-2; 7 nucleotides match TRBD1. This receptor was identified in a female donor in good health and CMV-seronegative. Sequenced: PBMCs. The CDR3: CASSPGQYSNYGYTF. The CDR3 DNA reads TGTGCCAGCAGCCCGGGACAGTACTCTAACTATGGCTACACCTTC.